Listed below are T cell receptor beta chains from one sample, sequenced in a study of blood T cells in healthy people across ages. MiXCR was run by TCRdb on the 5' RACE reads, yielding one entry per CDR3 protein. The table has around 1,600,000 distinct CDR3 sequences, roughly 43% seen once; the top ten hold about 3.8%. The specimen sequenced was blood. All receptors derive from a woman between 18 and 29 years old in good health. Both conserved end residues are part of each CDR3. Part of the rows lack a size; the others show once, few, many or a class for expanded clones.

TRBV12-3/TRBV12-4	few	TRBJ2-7	CASGGASGEQYF
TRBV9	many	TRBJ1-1	CASSVEVGFTEAFF
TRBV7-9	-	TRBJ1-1	CASSLAKAPRAFF
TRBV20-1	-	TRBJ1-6	CSARQINSPLHF
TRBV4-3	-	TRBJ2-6	CASSQDLWDRVSGANVLTF
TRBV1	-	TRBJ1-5	CTSSHTGTGETGLDQPQHF
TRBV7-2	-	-	CTSSSGPFPNYEQYF
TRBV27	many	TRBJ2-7	CASGTGVFYEQYF
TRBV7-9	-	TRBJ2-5	CASSSPGSQETQYF
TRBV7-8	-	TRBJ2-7	CASSLAISGNEQYF
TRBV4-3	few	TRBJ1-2	CASSPEGYIVNYGYTF
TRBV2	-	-	CANLKEPSGSLQETQFF
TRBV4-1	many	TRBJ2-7	CASSQDLGTYEQYF
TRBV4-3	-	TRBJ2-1	CASSRGANNEQFF
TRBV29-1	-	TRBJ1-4	CSVLEQRESKLFF
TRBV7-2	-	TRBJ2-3	CASSFTGLGTDTQYF
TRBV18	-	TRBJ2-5	CASSPPGTGLEQYF
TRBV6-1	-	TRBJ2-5	CASVSGLADRPPEYF
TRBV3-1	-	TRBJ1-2	CASSQDWDTYGYTF
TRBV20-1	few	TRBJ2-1	CSASNRGMNNEQFF
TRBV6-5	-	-	CASSYRSTAYEQYF
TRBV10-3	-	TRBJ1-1	CAISESGQTEPFF
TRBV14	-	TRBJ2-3	CASSQVPPDTQYF
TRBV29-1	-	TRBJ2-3	CSVEDGRGDTQYF
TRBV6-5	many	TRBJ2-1	CASSYGQSSYNEQFF
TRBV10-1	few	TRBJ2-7	CASSPGKGSSYEQYF
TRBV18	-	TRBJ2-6	CASSPSSGANALTF
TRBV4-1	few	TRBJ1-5	CASSQGPTPSGQPQHF
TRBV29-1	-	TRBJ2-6	CSVTGTIRGANVLTF
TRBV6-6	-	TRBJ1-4	CAGTTGVKNEKLFF
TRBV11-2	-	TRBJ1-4	CASRVRTANEKLFF
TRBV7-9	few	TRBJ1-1	CASSFEGGTEAFF
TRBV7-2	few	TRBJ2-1	CASSFTGTSGFGEQFF
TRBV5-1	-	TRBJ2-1	CASSKFTGEINNEQFF
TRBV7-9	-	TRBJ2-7	CASSVPRQGETKYF
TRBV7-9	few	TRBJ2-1	CASSLSAANEQFF
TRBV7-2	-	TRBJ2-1	CASSVTTGGGSYNEQFF
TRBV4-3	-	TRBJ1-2	CASSQVPQLSYGYTF
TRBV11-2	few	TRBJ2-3	CASSLGDWEADTQYF
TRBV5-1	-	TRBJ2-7	CASSSVQGDGEQYF
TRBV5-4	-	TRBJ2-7	CASSLDRAGEQYF
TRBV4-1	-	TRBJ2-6	CASSQEALAGHSGANVLTF
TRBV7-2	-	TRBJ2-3	CASSLESPRGGRYTDTQYF
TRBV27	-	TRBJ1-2	CASSPTGGGGGYTF
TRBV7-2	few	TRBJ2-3	CASSLTGTGGSTDTQYF
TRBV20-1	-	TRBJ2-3	CSARVAGAADTQYF
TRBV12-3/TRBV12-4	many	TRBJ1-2	CASSPTRNYGYTF
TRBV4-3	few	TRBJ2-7	CASSQVHGQGYEQYF
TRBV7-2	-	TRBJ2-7	CASSLFRRYEQYF
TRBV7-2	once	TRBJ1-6	CASRGGTGLYNSPLHF
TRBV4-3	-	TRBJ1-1	CASSQSGAQFTEAFF
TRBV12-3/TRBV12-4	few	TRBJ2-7	CASTLSGQGSYEQYF
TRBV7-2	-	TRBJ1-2	CASSLDSGGGYTF
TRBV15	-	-	CATSRGVQGAVYEQYF
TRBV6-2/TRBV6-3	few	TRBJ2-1	CASRSRQAEQFF
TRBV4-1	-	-	CASSQGRAVSSYNEQYF
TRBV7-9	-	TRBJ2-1	CASSSSWAGELYNERFF
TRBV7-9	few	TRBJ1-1	CASSNKERTEAFF
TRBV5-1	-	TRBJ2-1	CTSSLGSRRYNEQFF